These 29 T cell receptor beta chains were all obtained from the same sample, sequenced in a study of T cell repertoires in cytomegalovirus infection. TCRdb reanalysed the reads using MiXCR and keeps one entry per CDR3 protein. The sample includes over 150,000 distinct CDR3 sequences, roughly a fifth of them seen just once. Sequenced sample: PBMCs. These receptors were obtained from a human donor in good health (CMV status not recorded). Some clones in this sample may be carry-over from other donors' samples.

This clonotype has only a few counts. This CDR3 reads CASSQGRDGYTF. The CDR3 region has the DNA TGTGCCAGCAGCCAAGGACGGGATGGCTACACCTTC. The rearrangement joins TRBV4-2 to TRBJ1-2, with D unclear. Germline V gives CDR1 LGHNA, CDR2 YNFKEQ. The V end was cut by 1 base, the J end by 6 bases, with 6 bases between. This CDR3 has 12 amino acids.

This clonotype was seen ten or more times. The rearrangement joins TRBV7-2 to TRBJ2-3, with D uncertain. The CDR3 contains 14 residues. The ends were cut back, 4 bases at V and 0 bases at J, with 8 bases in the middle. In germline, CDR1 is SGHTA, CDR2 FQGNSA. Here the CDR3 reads CASSSLGSTDTQYF. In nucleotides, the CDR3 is TGTGCCAGCAGCTCCCTAGGGAGCACAGATACGCAGTATTTT.

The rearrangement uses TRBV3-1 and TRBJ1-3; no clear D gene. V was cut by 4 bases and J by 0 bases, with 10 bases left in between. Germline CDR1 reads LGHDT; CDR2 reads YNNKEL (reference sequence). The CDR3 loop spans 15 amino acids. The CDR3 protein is CASSLDETSGNTIYF. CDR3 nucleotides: TGTGCCAGCAGCCTGGATGAGACCTCTGGAAACACCATATATTTT.

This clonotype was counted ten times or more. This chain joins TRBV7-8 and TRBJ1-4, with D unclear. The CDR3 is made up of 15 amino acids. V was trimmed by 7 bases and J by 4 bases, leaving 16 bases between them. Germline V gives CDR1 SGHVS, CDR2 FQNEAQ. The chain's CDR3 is CASTRMGPLNEKLFF. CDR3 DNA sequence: TGTGCCAGCACGCGAATGGGTCCCCTTAATGAAAAACTGTTTTTT.

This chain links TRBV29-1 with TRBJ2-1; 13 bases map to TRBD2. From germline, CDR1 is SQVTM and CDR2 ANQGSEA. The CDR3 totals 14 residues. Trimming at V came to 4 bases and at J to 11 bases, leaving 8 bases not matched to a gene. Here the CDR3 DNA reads TGCAGCGTTGTAACACTAGCGGGGGGGCGGAAGCAGTTCTTC. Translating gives CSVVTLAGGRKQFF.

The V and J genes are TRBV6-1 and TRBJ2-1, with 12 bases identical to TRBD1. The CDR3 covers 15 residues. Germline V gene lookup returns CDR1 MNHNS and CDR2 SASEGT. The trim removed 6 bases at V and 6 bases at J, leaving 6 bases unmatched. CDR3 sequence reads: CASSVGQGAINEQFF. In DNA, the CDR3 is TGTGCCAGCAGCGTGGGACAGGGGGCAATCAATGAGCAGTTCTTC.

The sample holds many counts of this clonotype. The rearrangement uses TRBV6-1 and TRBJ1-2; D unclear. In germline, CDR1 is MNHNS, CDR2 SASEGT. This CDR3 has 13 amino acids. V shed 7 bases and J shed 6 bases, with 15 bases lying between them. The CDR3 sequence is CASIYDLRNGYTF. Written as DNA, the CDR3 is TGTGCCAGCATCTATGACCTGAGGAATGGCTACACCTTC.

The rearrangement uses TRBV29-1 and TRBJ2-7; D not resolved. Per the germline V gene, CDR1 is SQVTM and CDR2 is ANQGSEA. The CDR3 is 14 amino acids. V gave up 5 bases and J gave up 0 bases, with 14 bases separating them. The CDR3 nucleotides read TGCAGCGTTTTGTCAGGCGAATACTCCTACGAGCAGTACTTC. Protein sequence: CSVLSGEYSYEQYF.

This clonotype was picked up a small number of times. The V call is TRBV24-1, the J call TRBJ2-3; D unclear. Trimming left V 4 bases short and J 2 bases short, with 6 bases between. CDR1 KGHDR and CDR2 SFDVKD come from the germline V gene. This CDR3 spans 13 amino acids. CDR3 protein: CATSDLNTDTQYF. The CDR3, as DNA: TGTGCCACCAGTGACCTAAACACAGATACGCAGTATTTT.

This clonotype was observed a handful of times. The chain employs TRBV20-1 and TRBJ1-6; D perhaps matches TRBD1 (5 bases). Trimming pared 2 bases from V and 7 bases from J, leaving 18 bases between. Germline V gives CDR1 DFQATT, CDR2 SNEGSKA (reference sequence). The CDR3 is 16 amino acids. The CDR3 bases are TGCAGTGCTAGACCATATCAGGGCGGAGGAAATTCACCCCTCCACTTT. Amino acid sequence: CSARPYQGGGNSPLHF.

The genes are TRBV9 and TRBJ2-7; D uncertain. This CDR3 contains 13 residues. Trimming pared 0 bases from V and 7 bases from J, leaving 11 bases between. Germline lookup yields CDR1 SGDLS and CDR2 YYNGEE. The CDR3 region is CASSVASLGEQYF. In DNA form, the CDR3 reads TGTGCCAGCAGCGTAGCTTCGTTGGGAGAGCAGTACTTC.

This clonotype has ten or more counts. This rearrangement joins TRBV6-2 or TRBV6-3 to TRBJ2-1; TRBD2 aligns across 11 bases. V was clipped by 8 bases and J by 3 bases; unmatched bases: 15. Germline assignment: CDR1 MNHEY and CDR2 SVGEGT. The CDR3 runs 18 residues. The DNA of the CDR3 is TGTGCCAGCCGCCACCCAGGCGGGCTAGCGGGAGGCTACAATGAGCAGTTCTTC. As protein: CASRHPGGLAGGYNEQFF.

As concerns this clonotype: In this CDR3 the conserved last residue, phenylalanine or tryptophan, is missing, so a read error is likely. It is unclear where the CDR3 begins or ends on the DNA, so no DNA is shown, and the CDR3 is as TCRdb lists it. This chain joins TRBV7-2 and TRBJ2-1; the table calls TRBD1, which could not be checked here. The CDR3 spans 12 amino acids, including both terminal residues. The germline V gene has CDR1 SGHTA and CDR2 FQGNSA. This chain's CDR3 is CASSPGVGSMWL.

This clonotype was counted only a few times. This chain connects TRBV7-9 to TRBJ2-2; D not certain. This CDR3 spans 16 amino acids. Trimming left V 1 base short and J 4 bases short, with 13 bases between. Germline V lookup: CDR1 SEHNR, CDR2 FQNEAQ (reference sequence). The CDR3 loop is CASSLGLLESTGELFF. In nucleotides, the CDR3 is TGTGCCAGCAGCTTAGGACTCCTGGAGAGCACCGGGGAGCTGTTTTTT. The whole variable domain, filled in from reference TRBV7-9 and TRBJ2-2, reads DTGVSQNPRHKITKRGQNVTFRCDPISEHNRLYWYRQTLGQGPEFLTYFQNEAQLEKSRLLSDRFSAERPKGSFSTLEIQRTEQGDSAMYLCASSLGLLESTGELFFGEGSRLTVL.

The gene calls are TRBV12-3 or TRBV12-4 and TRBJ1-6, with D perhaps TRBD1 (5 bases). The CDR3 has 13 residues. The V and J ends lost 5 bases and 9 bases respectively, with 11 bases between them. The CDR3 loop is CASSPYRGSPLHF. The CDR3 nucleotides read TGTGCCAGCAGTCCGTATAGGGGTTCACCCCTCCACTTT.

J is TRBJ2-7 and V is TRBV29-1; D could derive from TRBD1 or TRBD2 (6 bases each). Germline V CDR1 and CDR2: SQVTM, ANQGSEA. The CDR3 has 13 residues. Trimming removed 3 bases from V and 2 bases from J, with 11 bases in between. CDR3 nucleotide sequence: TGCAGCGTTGATGGGGGGCCGGCCTACGAGCAGTACTTC. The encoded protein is CSVDGGPAYEQYF.

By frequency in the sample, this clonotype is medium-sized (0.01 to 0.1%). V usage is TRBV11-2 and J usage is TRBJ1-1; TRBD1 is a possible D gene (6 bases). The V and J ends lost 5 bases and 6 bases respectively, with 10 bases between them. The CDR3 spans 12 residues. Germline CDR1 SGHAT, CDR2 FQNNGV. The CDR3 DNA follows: TGTGCCAGCAGCCCGGACAGCCCTGAAGCTTTCTTT. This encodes CASSPDSPEAFF.

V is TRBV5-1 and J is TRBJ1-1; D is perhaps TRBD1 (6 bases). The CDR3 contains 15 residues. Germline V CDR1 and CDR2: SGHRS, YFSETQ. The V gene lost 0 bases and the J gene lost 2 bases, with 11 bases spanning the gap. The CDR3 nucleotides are TGCGCCAGCAGCTTGGTGACAGGAGCTAACACTGAAGCTTTCTTT. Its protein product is CASSLVTGANTEAFF.

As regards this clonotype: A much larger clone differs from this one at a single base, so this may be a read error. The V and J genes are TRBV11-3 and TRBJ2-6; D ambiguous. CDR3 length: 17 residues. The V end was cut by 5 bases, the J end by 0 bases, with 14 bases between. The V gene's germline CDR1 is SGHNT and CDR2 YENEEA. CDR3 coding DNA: TGTGCCAGCAGCATGAGCAGAATCTTCTCTGGGGCCAACGTCCTGACTTTC. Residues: CASSMSRIFSGANVLTF.

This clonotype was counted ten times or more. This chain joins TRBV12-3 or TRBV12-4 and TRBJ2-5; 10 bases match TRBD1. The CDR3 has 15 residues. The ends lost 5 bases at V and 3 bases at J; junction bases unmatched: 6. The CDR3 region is CASSPGTGVEETQYF. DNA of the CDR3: TGTGCCAGCAGTCCCGGGACAGGGGTTGAAGAGACCCAGTACTTC.

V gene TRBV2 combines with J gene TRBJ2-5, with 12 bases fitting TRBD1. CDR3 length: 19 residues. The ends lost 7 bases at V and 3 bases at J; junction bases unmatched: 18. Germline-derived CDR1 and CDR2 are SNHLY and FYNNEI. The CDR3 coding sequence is TGTGCCAGCACCTTTAAGGTGGGACAGGGGGCCCGCCAGGAAGAGACCCAGTACTTC. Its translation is CASTFKVGQGARQEETQYF.

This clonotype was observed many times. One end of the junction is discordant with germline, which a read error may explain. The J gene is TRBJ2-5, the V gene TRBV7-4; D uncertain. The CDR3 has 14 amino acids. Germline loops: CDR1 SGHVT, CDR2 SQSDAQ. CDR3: CASSSGGPASVGPF. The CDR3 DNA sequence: TGTGCCAGCAGCTCCGGTGGACCGGCATCGGTAGGGCCCTTC.

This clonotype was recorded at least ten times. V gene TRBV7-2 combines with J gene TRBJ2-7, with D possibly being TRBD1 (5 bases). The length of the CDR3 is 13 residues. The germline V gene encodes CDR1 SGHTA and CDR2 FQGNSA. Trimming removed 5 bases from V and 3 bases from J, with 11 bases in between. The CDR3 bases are TGTGCCAGCAGCCGAGACAGAGTCTACGAGCAGTACTTC. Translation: CASSRDRVYEQYF. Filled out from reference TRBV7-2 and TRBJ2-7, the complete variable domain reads GAGVSQSPSNKVTEKGKDVELRCDPISGHTALYWYRQSLGQGLEFLIYFQGNSAPDKSGLPSDRFSAERTGGSVSTLTIQRTQQEDSAVYLCASSRDRVYEQYFGPGTRLTVT.

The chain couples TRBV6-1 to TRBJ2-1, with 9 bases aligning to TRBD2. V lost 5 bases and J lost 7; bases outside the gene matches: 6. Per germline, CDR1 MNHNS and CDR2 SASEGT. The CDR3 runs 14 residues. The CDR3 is CASSYSLAGNEQFF. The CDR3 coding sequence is TGTGCCAGCAGTTATAGCCTAGCGGGGAATGAGCAGTTCTTC.

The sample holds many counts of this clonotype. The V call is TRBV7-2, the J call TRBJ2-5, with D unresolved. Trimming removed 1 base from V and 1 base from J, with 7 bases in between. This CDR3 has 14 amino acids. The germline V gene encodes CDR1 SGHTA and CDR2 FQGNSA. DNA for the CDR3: TGTGCCAGCAGCTTAGATCATTCCCAAGAGACCCAGTACTTC. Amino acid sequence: CASSLDHSQETQYF.

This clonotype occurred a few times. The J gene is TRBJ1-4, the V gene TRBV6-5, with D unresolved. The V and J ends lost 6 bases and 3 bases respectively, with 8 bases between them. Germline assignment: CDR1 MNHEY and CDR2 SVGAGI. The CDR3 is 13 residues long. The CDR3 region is CASSDWPNEKLFF. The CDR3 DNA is TGTGCCAGCAGCGACTGGCCTAATGAAAAACTGTTTTTT.

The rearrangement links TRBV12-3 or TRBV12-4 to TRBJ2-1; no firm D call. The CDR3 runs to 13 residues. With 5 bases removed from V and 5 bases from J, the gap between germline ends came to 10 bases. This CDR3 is CASSPPMDNEQFF. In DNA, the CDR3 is TGTGCCAGCAGTCCCCCCATGGACAATGAGCAGTTCTTC.

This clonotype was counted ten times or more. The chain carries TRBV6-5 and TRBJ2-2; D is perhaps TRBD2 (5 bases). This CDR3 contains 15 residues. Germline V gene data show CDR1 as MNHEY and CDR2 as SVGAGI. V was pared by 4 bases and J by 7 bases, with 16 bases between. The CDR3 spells CASSSPRRRSGELFF. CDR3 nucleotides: TGTGCCAGCAGTTCGCCCAGGAGGAGGAGCGGGGAGCTGTTTTTT.

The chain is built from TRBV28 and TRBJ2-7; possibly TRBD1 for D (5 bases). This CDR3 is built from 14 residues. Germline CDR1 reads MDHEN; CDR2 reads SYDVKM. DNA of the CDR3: TGTACCAACAGTTTAGCAGGGATTACCTACGAGCAGTACTTC. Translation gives CTNSLAGITYEQYF.